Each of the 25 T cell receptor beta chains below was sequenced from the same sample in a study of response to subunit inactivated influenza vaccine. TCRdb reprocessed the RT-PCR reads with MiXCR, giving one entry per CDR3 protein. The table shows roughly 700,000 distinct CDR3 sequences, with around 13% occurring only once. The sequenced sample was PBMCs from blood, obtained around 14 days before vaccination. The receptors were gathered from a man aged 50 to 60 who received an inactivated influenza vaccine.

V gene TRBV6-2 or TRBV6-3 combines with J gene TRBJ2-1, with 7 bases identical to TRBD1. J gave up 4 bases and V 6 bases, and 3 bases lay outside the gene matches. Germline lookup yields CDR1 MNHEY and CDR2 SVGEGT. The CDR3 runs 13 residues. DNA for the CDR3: TGTGCCAGCAGACGGACAGGTTACAATGAGCAGTTCTTC. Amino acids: CASRRTGYNEQFF.

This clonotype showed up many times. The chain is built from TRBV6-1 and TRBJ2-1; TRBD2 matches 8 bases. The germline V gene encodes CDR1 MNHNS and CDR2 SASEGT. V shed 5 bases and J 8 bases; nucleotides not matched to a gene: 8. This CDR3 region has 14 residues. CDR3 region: CASSSREGPHEQFF. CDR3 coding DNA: TGTGCCAGCAGTAGCCGGGAGGGCCCCCATGAGCAGTTCTTC.

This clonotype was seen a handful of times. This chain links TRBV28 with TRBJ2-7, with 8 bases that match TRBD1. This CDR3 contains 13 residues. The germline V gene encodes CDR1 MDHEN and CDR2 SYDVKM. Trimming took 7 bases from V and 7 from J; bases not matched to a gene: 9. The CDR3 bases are TGTGCCAGCACCTTGATCCGACAGGGGGAGCAGTACTTC. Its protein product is CASTLIRQGEQYF.

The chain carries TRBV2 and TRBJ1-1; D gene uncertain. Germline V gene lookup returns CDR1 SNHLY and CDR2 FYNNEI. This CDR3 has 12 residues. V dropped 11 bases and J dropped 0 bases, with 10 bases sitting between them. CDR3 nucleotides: TGTGCCCCCGTGGATCTGAACACTGAAGCTTTCTTT. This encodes CAPVDLNTEAFF.

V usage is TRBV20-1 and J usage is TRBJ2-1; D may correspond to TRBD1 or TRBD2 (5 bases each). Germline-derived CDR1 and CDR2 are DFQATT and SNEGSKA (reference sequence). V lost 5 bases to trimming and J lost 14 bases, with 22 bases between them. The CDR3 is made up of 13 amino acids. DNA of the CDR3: TGCAGTGCTCGACCGAGGGGCAAGCTAGCAGAGTTCTTC. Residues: CSARPRGKLAEFF.

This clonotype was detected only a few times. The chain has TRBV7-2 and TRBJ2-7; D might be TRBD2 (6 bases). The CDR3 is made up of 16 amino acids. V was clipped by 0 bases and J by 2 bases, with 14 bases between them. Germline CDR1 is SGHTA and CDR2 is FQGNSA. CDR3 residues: CASSLASAGTTYEQYF. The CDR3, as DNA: TGTGCCAGCAGCTTAGCTTCGGCGGGAACAACCTACGAGCAGTACTTC.

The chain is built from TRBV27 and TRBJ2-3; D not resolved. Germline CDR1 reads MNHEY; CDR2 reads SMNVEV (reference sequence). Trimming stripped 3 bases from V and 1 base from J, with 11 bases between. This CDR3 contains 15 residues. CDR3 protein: CASSFTTSRTDTQYF. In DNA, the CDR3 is TGTGCCAGCAGTTTTACGACCTCCCGCACAGATACGCAGTATTTT.

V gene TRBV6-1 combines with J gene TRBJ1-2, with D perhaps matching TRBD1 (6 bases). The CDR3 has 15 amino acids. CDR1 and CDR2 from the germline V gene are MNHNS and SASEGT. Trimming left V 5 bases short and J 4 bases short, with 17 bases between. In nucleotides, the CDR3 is TGTGCCAGCAGTCCGGGGGCTCGTCAAGGCTATGGCTACACCTTC. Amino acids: CASSPGARQGYGYTF.

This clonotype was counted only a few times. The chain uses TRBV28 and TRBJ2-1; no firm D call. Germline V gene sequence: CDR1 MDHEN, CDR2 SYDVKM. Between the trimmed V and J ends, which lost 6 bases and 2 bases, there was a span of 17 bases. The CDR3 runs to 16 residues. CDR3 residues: CASRTSRAGTYNEQFF. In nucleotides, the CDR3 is TGTGCCAGCAGGACATCCCGGGCCGGAACCTACAATGAGCAGTTCTTC. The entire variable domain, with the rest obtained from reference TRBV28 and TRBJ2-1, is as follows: DVKVTQSSRYLVKRTGEKVFLECVQDMDHENMFWYRQDPGLGLRLIYFSYDVKMKEKGDIPEGYSVSREKKERFSLILESASTNQTSMYLCASRTSRAGTYNEQFFGPGTRLTVL.

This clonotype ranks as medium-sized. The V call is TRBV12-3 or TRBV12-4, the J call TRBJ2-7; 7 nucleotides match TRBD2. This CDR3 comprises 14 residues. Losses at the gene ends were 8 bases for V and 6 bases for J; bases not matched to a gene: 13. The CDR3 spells CASSLSGYQGEQYF. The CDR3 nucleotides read TGTGCCAGCTCCCTTAGCGGGTACCAGGGCGAGCAGTACTTC.

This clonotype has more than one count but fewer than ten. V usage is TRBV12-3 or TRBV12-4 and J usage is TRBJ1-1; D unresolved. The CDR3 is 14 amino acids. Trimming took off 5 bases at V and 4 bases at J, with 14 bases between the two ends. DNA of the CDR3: TGTGCCAGCAGTGGGAACATTGCGAGCACTGAAGCTTTCTTT. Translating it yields CASSGNIASTEAFF.

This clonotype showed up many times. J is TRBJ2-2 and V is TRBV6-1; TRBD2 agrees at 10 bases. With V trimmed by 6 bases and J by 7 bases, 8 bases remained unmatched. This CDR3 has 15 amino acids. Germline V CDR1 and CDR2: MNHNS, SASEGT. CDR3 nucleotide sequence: TGTGCCAGCAGGACCCTAGCGGGGGTCATCGGGGAGCTGTTTTTT. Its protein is CASRTLAGVIGELFF.

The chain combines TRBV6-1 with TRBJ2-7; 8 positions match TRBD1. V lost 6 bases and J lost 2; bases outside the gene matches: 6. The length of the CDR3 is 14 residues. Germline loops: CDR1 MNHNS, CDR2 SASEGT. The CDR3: CASRRGQGAYEQYF. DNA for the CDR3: TGTGCCAGCAGACGAGGACAGGGCGCCTACGAGCAGTACTTC.

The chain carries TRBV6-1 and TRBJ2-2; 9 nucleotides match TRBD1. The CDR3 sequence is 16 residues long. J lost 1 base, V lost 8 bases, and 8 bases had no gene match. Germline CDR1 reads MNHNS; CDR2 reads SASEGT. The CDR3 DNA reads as TGTGCCAGCGTCGAAGGGACAGGGATGAACACCGGGGAGCTGTTTTTT. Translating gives CASVEGTGMNTGELFF.

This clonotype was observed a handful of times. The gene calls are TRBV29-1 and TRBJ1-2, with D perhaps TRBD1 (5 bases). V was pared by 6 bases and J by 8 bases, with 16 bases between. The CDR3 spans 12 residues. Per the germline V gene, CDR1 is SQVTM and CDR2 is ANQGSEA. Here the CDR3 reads CSVTWGSYGYTF. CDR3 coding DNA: TGCAGCGTGACCTGGGGGAGTTACGGCTACACCTTC.

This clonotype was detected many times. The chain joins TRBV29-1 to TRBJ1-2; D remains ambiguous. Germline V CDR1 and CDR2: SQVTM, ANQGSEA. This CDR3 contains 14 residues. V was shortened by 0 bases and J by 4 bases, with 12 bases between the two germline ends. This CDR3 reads CSVEENSSLYGYTF. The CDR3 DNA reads TGCAGCGTTGAAGAAAACAGCAGTCTCTATGGCTACACCTTC.

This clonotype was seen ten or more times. The CDR3 nucleotides are TGCAGCGTTGAAACCCGGCAGGACTGGGCCAAAAACATTCAGTACTTC. Translated: CSVETRQDWAKNIQYF. This chain uses TRBV29-1 with TRBJ2-4, with D possibly being TRBD2 (5 bases). The germline V gene has CDR1 SQVTM and CDR2 ANQGSEA. The V and J ends lost 2 bases and 1 base respectively, with 15 bases between them. The CDR3 sequence is 16 residues long.

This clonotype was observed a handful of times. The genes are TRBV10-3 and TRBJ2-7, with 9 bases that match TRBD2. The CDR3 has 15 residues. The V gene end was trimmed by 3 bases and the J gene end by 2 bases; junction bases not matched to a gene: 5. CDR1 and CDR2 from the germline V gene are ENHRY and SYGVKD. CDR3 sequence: CAISDGSGGTYEQYF. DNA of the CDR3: TGTGCCATCAGTGATGGTAGCGGGGGAACCTACGAGCAGTACTTC.

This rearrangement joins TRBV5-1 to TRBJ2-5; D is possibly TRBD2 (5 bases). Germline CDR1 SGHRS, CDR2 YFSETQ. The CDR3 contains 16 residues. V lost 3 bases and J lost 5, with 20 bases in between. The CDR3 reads CASSSASRTMGETQYF. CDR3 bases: TGCGCCAGCAGCTCGGCTAGCAGAACAATGGGGGAGACCCAGTACTTC. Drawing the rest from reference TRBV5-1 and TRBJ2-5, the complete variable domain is KAGVTQTPRYLIKTRGQQVTLSCSPISGHRSVSWYQQTPGQGLQFLFEYFSETQRNKGNFPGRFSGRQFSNSRSEMNVSTLELGDSALYLCASSSASRTMGETQYFGPGTRLLVL.

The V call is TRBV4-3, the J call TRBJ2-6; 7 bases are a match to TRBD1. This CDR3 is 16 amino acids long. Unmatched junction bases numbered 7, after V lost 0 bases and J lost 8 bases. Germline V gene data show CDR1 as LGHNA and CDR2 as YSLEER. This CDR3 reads CASSQDVPGQPNVLTF. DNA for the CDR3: TGCGCCAGCAGCCAAGACGTTCCGGGACAGCCCAACGTCCTGACTTTC.

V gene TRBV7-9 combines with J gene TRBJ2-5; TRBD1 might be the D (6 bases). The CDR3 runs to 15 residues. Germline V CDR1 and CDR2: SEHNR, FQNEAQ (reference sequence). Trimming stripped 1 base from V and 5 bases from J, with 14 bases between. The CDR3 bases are TGTGCCAGCAGCTTAGGGAGGTACAGGGAGGAGACCCAGTACTTC. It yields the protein CASSLGRYREETQYF. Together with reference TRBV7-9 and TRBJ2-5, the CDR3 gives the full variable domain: DTGVSQNPRHKITKRGQNVTFRCDPISEHNRLYWYRQTLGQGPEFLTYFQNEAQLEKSRLLSDRFSAERPKGSFSTLEIQRTEQGDSAMYLCASSLGRYREETQYFGPGTRLLVL.

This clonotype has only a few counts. CDR3 in amino acids: CASSLRFSELQETQYF. Written as DNA, the CDR3 is TGTGCCAGCAGCTTGCGGTTCAGCGAATTACAAGAGACCCAGTACTTC. The chain uses TRBV5-4 and TRBJ2-5, with unresolved D. The germline CDR1 and CDR2 sequences are SGHNT and YYREEE (reference sequence). The CDR3 is made up of 16 amino acids. Trimming removed 1 base from V and 2 bases from J, with 15 bases in between.

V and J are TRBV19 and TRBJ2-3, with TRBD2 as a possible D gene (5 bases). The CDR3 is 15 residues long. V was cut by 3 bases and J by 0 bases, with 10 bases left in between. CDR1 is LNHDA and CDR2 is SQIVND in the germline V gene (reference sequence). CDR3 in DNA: TGTGCCAGTAGTATGACGGGATACAGCACAGATACGCAGTATTTT. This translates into CASSMTGYSTDTQYF.

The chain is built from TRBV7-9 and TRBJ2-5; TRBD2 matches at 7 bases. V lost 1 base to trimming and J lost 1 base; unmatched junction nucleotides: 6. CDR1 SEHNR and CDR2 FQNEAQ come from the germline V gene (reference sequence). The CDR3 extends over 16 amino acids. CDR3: CASSLVPAGPQETQYF. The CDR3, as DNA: TGTGCCAGCAGCTTAGTCCCAGCGGGACCCCAAGAGACCCAGTACTTC.

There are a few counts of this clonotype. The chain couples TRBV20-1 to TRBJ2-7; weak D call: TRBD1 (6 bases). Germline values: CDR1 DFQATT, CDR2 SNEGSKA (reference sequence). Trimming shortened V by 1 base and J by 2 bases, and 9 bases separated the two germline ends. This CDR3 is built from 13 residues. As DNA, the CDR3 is TGCAGTGCTAGAGTTCCAGGGGCCTACGAGCAGTACTTC. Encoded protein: CSARVPGAYEQYF.